In its sample, the clone carrying this TCR beta chain was seen once. No antigen is known for it. A multiplex PCR was run with 60 Vbeta primers and 13 Jbeta primers. Profiled with immunoSEQ multiplex PCR; TCRdb holds only in-frame clones, not every one. This sample has around 190,000 clones, with roughly 80% found just once. The CDR3 loop spans 10 amino acids. From germline, CDR1 is ENHRY and CDR2 SYGVKD. V shed 10 bases and J shed 2 bases, with 6 bases lying between them. This entry belongs to a study of cytomegalovirus exposure and HLA in healthy donors. Study-wide results and caveats: Confirmation was obtained in vitro that a few CMV-associated chains are specific for CMV antigens. Later work found that TCR association rates differed between HLA loci; DRB1 had the most and HLA-C the fewest.

This chain joins TRBV10-3 and TRBJ2-7, with D uncertain. Source material: PBMCs. The sequence came from a man in his sixties in good health and CMV-seronegative. The DNA for the CDR3 is TGTGCCACCGGTACCTACGAGCAGTACTTC. Translating gives CATGTYEQYF.